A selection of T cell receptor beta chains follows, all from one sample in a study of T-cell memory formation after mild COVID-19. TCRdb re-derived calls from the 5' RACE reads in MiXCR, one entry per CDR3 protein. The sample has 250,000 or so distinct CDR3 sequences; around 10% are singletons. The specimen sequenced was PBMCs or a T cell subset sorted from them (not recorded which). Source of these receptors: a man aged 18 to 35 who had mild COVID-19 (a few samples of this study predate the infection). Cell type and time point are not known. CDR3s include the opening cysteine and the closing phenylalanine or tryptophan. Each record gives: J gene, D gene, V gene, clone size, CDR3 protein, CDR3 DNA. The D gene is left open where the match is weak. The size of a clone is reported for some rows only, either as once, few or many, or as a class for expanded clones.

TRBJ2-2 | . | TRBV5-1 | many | CASSQEGRGGELFF | TGCGCCAGCAGTCAAGAAGGTCGTGGCGGGGAGCTGTTTTTT
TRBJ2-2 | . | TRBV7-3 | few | CASSPVWSRGPGELFF | TGTGCCAGCAGCCCAGTGTGGAGCAGGGGTCCCGGGGAGCTGTTTTTT
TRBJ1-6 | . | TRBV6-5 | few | CASSYSGEGFSYSPLHF | TGTGCCAGCAGTTACTCCGGTGAAGGCTTTTCATATTCACCCCTCCACTTT
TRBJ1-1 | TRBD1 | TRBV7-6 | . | CASSGVTGNTEVFF | TGTGCCAGCAGCGGTGTGACAGGGAACACTGAAGTTTTCTTT
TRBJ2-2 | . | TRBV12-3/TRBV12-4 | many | CASSLADGPGELFF | TGTGCCAGCAGTTTGGCTGACGGACCCGGGGAGCTGTTTTTT
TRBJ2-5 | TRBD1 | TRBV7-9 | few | CASSSRTGLGETQYF | TGTGCCAGCAGTTCCAGGACAGGGCTAGGAGAGACCCAGTACTTC
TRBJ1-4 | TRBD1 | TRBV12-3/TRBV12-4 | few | CASSEGQNHATNEKLFF | TGTGCCAGCAGTGAGGGACAGAACCATGCAACTAATGAAAAACTGTTTTTT
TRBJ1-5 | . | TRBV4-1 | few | CASSQGMGPRGNQPQHF | TGCGCCAGCAGCCAAGGAATGGGCCCTAGGGGCAATCAGCCCCAGCATTTT
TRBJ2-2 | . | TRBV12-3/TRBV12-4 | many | CASSFNRDPNTGELFF | TGTGCCAGCAGTTTTAACCGGGATCCTAACACCGGGGAGCTGTTTTTT
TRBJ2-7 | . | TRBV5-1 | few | CASSPELGSSYEQYF | TGCGCCAGCAGCCCCGAGCTAGGCTCTTCCTACGAGCAGTACTTC
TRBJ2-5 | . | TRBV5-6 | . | CASSLGLNQETQYF | TGTGCCAGCAGCTTGGGATTGAACCAAGAGACCCAGTACTTC
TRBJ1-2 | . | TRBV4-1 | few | CASSPKTGNYGYTF | TGCGCCAGCAGCCCCAAGACGGGAAACTATGGCTACACCTTC
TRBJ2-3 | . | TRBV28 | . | CAGQGQAADTDTQYF | TGTGCCGGGCAGGGTCAGGCGGCGGACACAGATACGCAGTATTTT
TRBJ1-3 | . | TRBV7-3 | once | CASSLVYWRTSSSGNTIYF | TGTGCCAGCAGCTTAGTCTATTGGCGGACATCGAGCTCTGGAAACACCATATATTTT
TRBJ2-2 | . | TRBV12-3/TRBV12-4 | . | CASRPRVGETGELFF | TGTGCCAGCAGACCCAGGGTAGGGGAAACCGGGGAGCTGTTTTTT
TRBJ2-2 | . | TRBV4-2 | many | CASSQDPGAGELFF | TGTGCCAGCAGCCAAGACCCGGGGGCCGGGGAGCTGTTTTTT
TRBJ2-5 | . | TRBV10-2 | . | CASSEQAQETQYF | TGCGCCAGCAGTGAACAGGCACAAGAGACCCAGTACTTC
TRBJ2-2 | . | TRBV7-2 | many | CASNRPSTGFGELFF | TGTGCCAGCAATCGCCCCTCAACAGGGTTCGGGGAGCTGTTTTTT
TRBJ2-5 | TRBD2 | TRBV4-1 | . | CASSQDQTSGETQYF | TGCGCCAGCAGCCAAGATCAGACTAGCGGGGAGACCCAGTACTTC
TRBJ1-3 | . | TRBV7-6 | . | CASSLDPPGSGNTIYF | TGTGCCAGCAGCTTAGATCCTCCGGGGTCGGGAAACACCATATATTTT
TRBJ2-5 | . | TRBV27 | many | CASSPTIGVLRYF | TGTGCCAGCAGCCCGACGATAGGGGTCCTTCGTTATTTC
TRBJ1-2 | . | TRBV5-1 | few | CASSFGPPTYGYTF | TGCGCCAGCAGCTTCGGACCCCCAACCTATGGCTACACCTTC
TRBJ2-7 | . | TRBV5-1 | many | CASSLGVGQYF | TGCGCCAGCAGCTTGGGAGTTGGGCAGTACTTC
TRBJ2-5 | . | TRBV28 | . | CASRIGRLETQYF | TGTGCCAGCAGGATTGGTCGGCTGGAGACCCAGTACTTC
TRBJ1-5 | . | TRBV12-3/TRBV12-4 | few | CASSLGRASGPQHF | TGTGCCAGCAGTTTAGGCAGGGCCTCGGGGCCCCAGCATTTT
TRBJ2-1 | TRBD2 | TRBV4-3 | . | CASSQAKTSGGPNEQFF | TGCGCCAGCAGCCAAGCCAAGACTAGCGGGGGACCCAATGAGCAGTTCTTC
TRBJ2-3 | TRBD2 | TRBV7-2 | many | CASSSVRGGYTQYF | TGTGCCAGCAGCTCCGTAAGGGGAGGGTATACGCAGTATTTT
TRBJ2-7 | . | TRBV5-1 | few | CASSFNRSPYEQYF | TGCGCCAGCAGCTTCAATCGATCCCCCTACGAGCAGTACTTC
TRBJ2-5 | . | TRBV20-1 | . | CSAYPRGQETQYF | TGCAGTGCGTATCCAAGGGGTCAAGAGACCCAGTACTTC
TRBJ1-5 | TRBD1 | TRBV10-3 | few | CAISEYDRASNQPQHF | TGTGCCATCAGTGAGTATGACAGGGCTAGCAATCAGCCCCAGCATTTT
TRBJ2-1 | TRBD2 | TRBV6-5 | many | CASRIGLASDEQFF | TGTGCCAGCAGGATTGGACTAGCGAGCGATGAGCAGTTCTTC
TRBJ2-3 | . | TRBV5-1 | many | CASSLSAGSTDTQYF | TGCGCCAGCAGCTTATCTGCGGGGAGCACAGATACGCAGTATTTT
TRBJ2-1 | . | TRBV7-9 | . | CASSVQRVRGNEQFF | TGTGCCAGCAGTGTCCAGCGGGTACGGGGCAATGAGCAGTTCTTC
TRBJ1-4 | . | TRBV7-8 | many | CASPDRPGGEKLFF | TGTGCCAGCCCAGATCGTCCCGGGGGTGAAAAACTGTTTTTT
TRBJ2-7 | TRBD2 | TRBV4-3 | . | CASSQIAGGRAYEQYF | TGCGCCAGCAGCCAAATCGCGGGGGGCCGTGCTTACGAGCAGTACTTC
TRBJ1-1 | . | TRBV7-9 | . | CASSFPLEGTTNTEAFF | TGTGCCAGCAGCTTCCCTCTCGAGGGGACAACAAACACTGAAGCTTTCTTT
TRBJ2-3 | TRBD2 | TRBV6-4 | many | CASSGTSGGTDTQYF | TGTGCCAGCAGTGGGACTAGCGGGGGCACAGATACGCAGTATTTT
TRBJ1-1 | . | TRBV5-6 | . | CASSSGTNQNTEAFF | TGTGCCAGCAGCTCCGGGACAAATCAGAACACTGAAGCTTTCTTT
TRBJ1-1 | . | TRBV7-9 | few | CASSFPYGGGIEAFF | TGTGCCAGCAGCTTTCCGTATGGCGGGGGGATTGAAGCTTTCTTT
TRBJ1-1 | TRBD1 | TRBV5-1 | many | CASSSGTGDTEAFF | TGCGCCAGCAGCTCAGGTACAGGGGACACTGAAGCTTTCTTT
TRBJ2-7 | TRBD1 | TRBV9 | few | CASSRHAGQAYEQYF | TGTGCCAGCAGCCGTCACGCTGGACAGGCCTACGAGCAGTACTTC
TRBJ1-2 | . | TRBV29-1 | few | CSVDRSGQAAYGYTF | TGCAGCGTTGATAGGTCCGGGCAGGCGGCCTATGGCTACACCTTC
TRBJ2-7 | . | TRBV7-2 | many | CASSLVARDRYEQYF | TGTGCCAGCAGCTTAGTCGCGCGGGACCGGTACGAGCAGTACTTC
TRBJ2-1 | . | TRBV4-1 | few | CASSQGQAAYNEQFF | TGCGCCAGCAGCCAAGGCCAAGCAGCCTACAATGAGCAGTTCTTC
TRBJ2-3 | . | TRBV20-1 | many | CSAPPAGVGSTDTQYF | TGCAGTGCCCCACCGGCCGGGGTGGGGAGCACAGATACGCAGTATTTT
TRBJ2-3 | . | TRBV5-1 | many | CASSPTARTGSPYTQYF | TGCGCCAGCAGCCCGACCGCCCGCACAGGGTCGCCTTATACGCAGTATTTT
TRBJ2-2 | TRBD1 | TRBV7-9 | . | CASSLAAGGDTGELFF | TGTGCCAGCAGCTTAGCCGCAGGGGGCGATACCGGGGAGCTGTTTTTT